This T cell receptor (beta chain) was sequenced in a study of vaccination and CD4 T cells after COVID-19. Researchers used the Oncomine TCR Beta short-read assay to sequence DNA from cultured CD4+ T cells. In TCRdb, the PCR reads were re-called with MiXCR into one record per CDR3 protein. This sample yields 17,000 or so distinct CDR3 sequences, of which around 23% are seen a single time; approximately 8.6% belongs to the top ten. The treatment denotes: approximately nine-day PBMC culture with coronavirus spike peptide pools or control peptides (ViraFEST assay). With respect to this clonotype: As yet, its antigen is unknown.

The receptor comes from a human donor with COVID-19. Material for sequencing was cultured CD4+ T cells from blood.

CDR3 in amino acids: CASSRDRGPVTGELFF. The CDR3 bases are TGTGCCAGCAGCCGGGACAGGGGACCCGTCACCGGGGAGCTGTTTTTT. The chain carries TRBV6-2 or TRBV6-3 and TRBJ2-2, with 10 bases lining up with TRBD1. CDR1 is MNHEY and CDR2 is SVGEGT in the germline V gene. The CDR3 runs to 16 residues. Trimming removed 6 bases from V and 4 bases from J; junction bases left unmatched: 8.